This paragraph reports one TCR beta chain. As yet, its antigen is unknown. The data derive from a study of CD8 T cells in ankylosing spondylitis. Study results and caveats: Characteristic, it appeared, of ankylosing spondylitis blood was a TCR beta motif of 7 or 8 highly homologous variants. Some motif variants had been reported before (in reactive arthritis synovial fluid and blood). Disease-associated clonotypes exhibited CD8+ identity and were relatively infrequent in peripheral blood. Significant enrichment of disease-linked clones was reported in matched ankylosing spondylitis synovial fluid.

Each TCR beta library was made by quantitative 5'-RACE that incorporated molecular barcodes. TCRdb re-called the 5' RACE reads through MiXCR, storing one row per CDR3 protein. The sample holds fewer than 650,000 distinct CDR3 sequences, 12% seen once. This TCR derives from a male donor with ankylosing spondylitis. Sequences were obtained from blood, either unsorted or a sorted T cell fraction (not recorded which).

Here the CDR3 reads CASSPGTSGRALDTQYF. The CDR3 bases are TGCGCCAGCAGCCCGGGGACTAGCGGGAGGGCCCTAGATACGCAGTATTTT. The V call is TRBV5-1, the J call TRBJ2-3; 16 nucleotides align to TRBD2. Germline loops: CDR1 SGHRS, CDR2 YFSETQ. Trimming cost V 4 bases and J 5 bases; bases outside gene matches: 7. The CDR3 consists of 17 residues.